This T cell receptor beta chain is drawn from a study of cytomegalovirus exposure and HLA in healthy donors. The study's findings and limits: The study listed under 200 cytomegalovirus-associated TCR beta chains. With further analysis later on, most CMV-associated TCR beta chains appeared HLA-restricted. One variant, a missense change in DCLRE1C, was linked in a later analysis to TCR beta V- and J-gene trimming.

The PCR employed 60 Vbeta primers together with 13 Jbeta primers. Assay: immunoSEQ multiplex PCR; the TCRdb copy retains only in-frame clones and omits some. The table records more than 65,000 clones, roughly 78% of them present only once. Per the germline V gene, CDR1 is SEHNR and CDR2 is FQNEAQ (reference sequence). V lost 2 bases to trimming and J lost 4 bases; unmatched junction nucleotides: 3. The CDR3 covers 14 residues. About this clone: The antigen remains undetermined.

The receptor comes from a man aged 18 to 30 in good health and CMV-seronegative. The V gene is TRBV7-9, the J gene TRBJ1-1; 8 nucleotides match TRBD1. Sequenced material: PBMCs. The CDR3 region is CASSLLQGGTEAFF. CDR3 nucleotide sequence: TGTGCCAGCAGCTTATTACAGGGGGGCACTGAAGCTTTCTTT.